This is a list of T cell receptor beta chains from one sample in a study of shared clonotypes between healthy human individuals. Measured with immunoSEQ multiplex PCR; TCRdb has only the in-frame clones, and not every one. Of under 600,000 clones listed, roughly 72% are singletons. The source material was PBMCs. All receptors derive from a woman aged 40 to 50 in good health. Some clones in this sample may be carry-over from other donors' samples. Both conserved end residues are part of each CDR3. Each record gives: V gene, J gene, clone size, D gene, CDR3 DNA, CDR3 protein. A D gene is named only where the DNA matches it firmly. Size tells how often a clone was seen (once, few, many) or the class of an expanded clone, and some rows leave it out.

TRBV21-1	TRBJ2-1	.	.	TGTGCCAGCAGCAAGTGCGACAGGGTCGGTTGGTTCTTC	CASSKCDRVGWFF
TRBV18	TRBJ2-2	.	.	TGTGCCAGCTCAGACAGGTCCGCGAACACCGGGGAGCTGTTTTTT	CASSDRSANTGELFF
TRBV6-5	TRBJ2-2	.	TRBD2	TGTGCCAGCAGTTACTCCCCGGGAGGACCCACCGGGGAGCTGTTTTTT	CASSYSPGGPTGELFF
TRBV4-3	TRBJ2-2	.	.	TGCGCCAGCAGCCAAGAATGGCGCAGGACCGGGGAGCTGTTTTTT	CASSQEWRRTGELFF
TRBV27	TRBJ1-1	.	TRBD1	TGTGCCAGCAGTTTACTACCACAGGGGTATCGCACTGAAGCTTTCTTT	CASSLLPQGYRTEAFF
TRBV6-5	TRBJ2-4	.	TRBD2	TGTGCCAGCAGTCCCCCGGGGGGAGCCAAAAACATTCAGTACTTC	CASSPPGGAKNIQYF
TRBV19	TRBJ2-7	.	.	TGTGCCAGCCGGCCTTTCGAGGACTCCTACGAGCAGTACTTC	CASRPFEDSYEQYF
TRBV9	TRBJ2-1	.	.	TGTGCCAGCAGCCCCCAGGGGTCCCACAATGAGCAGTTCTTC	CASSPQGSHNEQFF
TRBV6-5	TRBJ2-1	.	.	TGTGCCAGCAGCCGGACTGTCTCCTACAATGAGCAGTTCTTC	CASSRTVSYNEQFF
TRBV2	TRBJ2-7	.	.	TGTGCCAGCAGTGAAGCGGATGGCTCTCAGATCGACTACGAGCAGTACTTC	CASSEADGSQIDYEQYF
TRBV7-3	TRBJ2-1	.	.	TGTGCCAGCAGTTCCGGACAGCCGTACAGCTCCTACAATGAGCAGTTCTTC	CASSSGQPYSSYNEQFF
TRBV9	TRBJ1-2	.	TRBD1	TGTGCCAGCAGCGCACGACAGGGATATGGCTACACCTTC	CASSARQGYGYTF
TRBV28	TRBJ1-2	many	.	TGTGCCAGCAGTACAGGGAACTATGGCTACACCTTC	CASSTGNYGYTF
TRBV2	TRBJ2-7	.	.	TGTGCCAGCAGATGGGGGGACTCCTCCTACGAGCAGTACTTC	CASRWGDSSYEQYF
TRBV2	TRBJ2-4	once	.	TGTGCCAGCAGGGGGGACGGGGAAAACATTCAGTACTTC	CASRGDGENIQYF
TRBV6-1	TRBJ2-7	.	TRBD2	TGTGCCAGCAGTGTTGCTAGCGGGAGTTCCTACGAGCAGTACTTC	CASSVASGSSYEQYF
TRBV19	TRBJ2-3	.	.	TGTGCCAGTACCAATGACCCCATCCGCCAGTATTTT	CASTNDPIRQYF
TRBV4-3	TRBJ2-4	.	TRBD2	TGCGCCAGCAGCCAAGATGCAGGGAGGGTCAAAAACATTCAGTACTTC	CASSQDAGRVKNIQYF
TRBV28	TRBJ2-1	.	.	TGTGCCAGCAGTACCCCTGACAGAACTAATGAGCAGTTCTTC	CASSTPDRTNEQFF
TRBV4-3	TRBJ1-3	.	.	TGCGCCAGCAGCCAAGGAGGCGGCACCATATATTTT	CASSQGGGTIYF
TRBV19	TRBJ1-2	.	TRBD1	TGTGCCAGTAGATCTACAGGGGGCACGAACTATGGCTACACCTTC	CASRSTGGTNYGYTF
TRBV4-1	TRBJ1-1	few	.	TGCGCCAGCAGCCAAGATTCCGCAAGCAGGCCTGAAGCTTTCTTT	CASSQDSASRPEAFF
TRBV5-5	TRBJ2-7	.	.	TGTGCCAGCAGTTCGGTATCAGGGGCGCCAAACTCCTACGAGCAGTACTTC	CASSSVSGAPNSYEQYF
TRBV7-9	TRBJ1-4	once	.	TGTGCCAGCAGCACCCGACCGCTTAACTTTGATAATGAAAAACTGTTTTTT	CASSTRPLNFDNEKLFF
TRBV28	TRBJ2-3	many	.	TGTGCCAGTGGAGGGCCCACAGATACGCAGTATTTT	CASGGPTDTQYF
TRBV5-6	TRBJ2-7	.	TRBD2	TGTGCCAGCACCTCGAGAGGAAGCGGGATCTCCTACGAGCAGTACTTC	CASTSRGSGISYEQYF
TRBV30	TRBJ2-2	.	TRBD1	TGTGCCTGGGGGCGGGACAGGGCGCAGTCGGGGGAGCTGTTTTTT	CAWGRDRAQSGELFF
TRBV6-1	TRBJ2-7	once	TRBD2	TGTGCCAGCAGTGAACAACCCCTAGCGGGAGTCTACGAGCAGTACTTC	CASSEQPLAGVYEQYF
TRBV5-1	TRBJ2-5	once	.	TGCGCCAGCAGCTTCGCGGGCGGGGAGACCCAGTACTTC	CASSFAGGETQYF
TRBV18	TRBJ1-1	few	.	TGTGCCAGCTCACCGGGAGGCCCTCAGGGGTTCGCTTTCTTT	CASSPGGPQGFAFF
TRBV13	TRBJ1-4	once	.	TGTGCCAGCAGCTTCAGGGGAAGGGAAAAACTGTTTTTT	CASSFRGREKLFF
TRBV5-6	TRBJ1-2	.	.	TGTGCCAGCAGCCGTATACGGCCGGGTGACTATGGCTACACCTTC	CASSRIRPGDYGYTF
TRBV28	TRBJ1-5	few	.	TGTGCCAGCAGTTATAGCAATCAGCCCCAGCATTTT	CASSYSNQPQHF
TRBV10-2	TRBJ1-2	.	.	TGCGCCAGCAGTGAGGAGGGCCCTAACTATGGCTACACCTTC	CASSEEGPNYGYTF
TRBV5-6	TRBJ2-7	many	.	TGTGCCAGCAGCTATCAGCAGGGGCCCTACGAGCAGTACTTC	CASSYQQGPYEQYF
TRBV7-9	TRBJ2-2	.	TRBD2	TGTGCCAGCAGCCCAAGGACTAGCCGGGGTTGGGACGGGGAGCTGTTTTTT	CASSPRTSRGWDGELFF
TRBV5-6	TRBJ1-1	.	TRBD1	TGTGCCAGCAGCGAAATAGACAGGGAGAACACTGAAGCTTTCTTT	CASSEIDRENTEAFF
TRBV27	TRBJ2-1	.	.	TGTGCCAGCAGTTTTGCCCGGGATGGCAGGGTTAGCGAAGAGCAGTTCTTC	CASSFARDGRVSEEQFF
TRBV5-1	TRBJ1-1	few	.	TGCGCCAGCAGTTTGACAGGGAACACTGAAGCTTTCTTT	CASSLTGNTEAFF
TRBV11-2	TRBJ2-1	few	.	TGTGCCAGCAGCCCCCGAACGACAGCCCTCCCAGGGAATGAGCAGTTCTTC	CASSPRTTALPGNEQFF
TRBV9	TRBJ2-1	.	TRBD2	TGTGCCAGCAGCGTGGGGACTAGCGGGTTCTACAATGAGCAGTTCTTC	CASSVGTSGFYNEQFF
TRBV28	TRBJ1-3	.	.	TGTGCCACCACTAAGAGCTCTGGAAACACCATATATTTT	CATTKSSGNTIYF
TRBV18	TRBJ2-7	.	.	TGTGCCAGCTCACCCAATCCCGGGTCTTGGGACGAGCAGTACTTC	CASSPNPGSWDEQYF
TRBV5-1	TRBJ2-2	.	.	TGCGCCAGCAGCTTAAATCCGACCCCGGCGTGGGGAGTTGACACCGGGGAGCTGCTTTTT	CASSLNPTPAWGVDTGELLF
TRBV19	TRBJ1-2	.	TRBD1	TGTGCCAGTAGTATGAGTCCCCGGACAGGGGATGAGTATGGCTACACCTTC	CASSMSPRTGDEYGYTF
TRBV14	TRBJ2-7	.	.	TGTGCCAGCAGCCCGGGACACGCCTACGAGCAGTACTTC	CASSPGHAYEQYF
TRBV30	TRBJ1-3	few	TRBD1	TGTGCCTGGAGCACAGGGGCTGGAAACACCATATATTTT	CAWSTGAGNTIYF
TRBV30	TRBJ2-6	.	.	TGTGCCTGGGGGGGCGGGCACTCTGGGGCCAACGTCCTGACTTTC	CAWGGGHSGANVLTF
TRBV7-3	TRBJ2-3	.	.	TGTGCCAGCAGCCTATTCTCGGACAGCCCCACAGATACGCAGTATTTT	CASSLFSDSPTDTQYF
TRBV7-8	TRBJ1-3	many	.	TGTGCCAGCAGCTCTACCTTGGGGGCCGGAAACACCATATATTTT	CASSSTLGAGNTIYF
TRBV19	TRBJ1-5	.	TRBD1	TGTGCCAGTAGTATATGGAGGGACAGGGTCAATCAGCCCCAGCATTTT	CASSIWRDRVNQPQHF
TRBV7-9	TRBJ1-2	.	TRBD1	TGTGCCAGCAGCTTACACAGGGGTATAGAGGGCTACACCTTC	CASSLHRGIEGYTF
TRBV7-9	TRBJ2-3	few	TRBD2	TGTGCCAGCAGCTTAGGGGCTAGCGGGACGGGGAGCACAGATACGCAGTATTTT	CASSLGASGTGSTDTQYF
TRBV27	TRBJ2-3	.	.	TGTGCCAGCAGTTTAGGGGGGCGCAGCACAGATACGCAGTATTTT	CASSLGGRSTDTQYF